The T cell receptor (beta chain) described here comes from a study of T cells in Graves' hyperthyroidism and ophthalmopathy. Study in general: Peripheral blood samples were taken at initial diagnosis, prior to any treatment.

V shed 5 bases, J shed 1 base, and the junction held 7 bases outside the gene matches. The CDR3 length is 16 residues. Per germline, CDR1 MNHNS and CDR2 SASEGT. The sample holds many counts of this clonotype. TCR beta CDR3 regions were amplified from RNA transcripts. HTBI primers were employed in a first-round RT-PCR of the TCR CDR3. TCRdb recomputed calls from the multiplex PCR reads with MiXCR, one row per CDR3 protein. This sample carries approximately 330,000 distinct CDR3 sequences, roughly an eighth of them seen once, and the ten largest clones take approximately 35%. The chain uses TRBV6-1 and TRBJ1-1; TRBD1 agrees at 10 bases. The TCR comes from a woman in her 40s with Graves' ophthalmopathy. Sequencing was carried out using blood. CDR3 nucleotides: TGTGCCAGCAGTCTGGGGACAGGGGCTTCGAACACTGAAGCTTTCTTT. Protein: CASSLGTGASNTEAFF.